The T cell receptor (beta chain) under discussion was sequenced for a study of CD8+ T cells in alopecia areata (dated by TCRdb to 2016 to 2018). As for the study more broadly: Treated patients were enrolled in an open-label pilot trial of oral tofacitinib, 5 to 10 mg twice daily, for moderate-to-severe alopecia areata. Patients received tofacitinib for 6 to 18 months and were then followed off drug for 6 months to check for delayed response and recurrence. The SALT score, which quantifies the percentage of affected scalp surface area, was used to measure disease severity in treated patients. To study T cell clonal expansion in alopecia areata, the researchers applied high-throughput TCRbeta sequencing to both the C3H/HeJ mouse model and human patients. In humans, TCRbeta sequencing was performed on scalp tissue and on sorted CD4+ and CD8+ peripheral blood T cells from healthy controls and from patients with patchy or totalis/universalis alopecia areata. Patients on tofacitinib were biopsied at baseline and after 4 and 24 weeks of treatment, and several of the patients also had a later scalp biopsy. Clonality in the scalp was compared among normal scalp (n=4), patchy alopecia areata scalp (n=8), and alopecia totalis/universalis scalp (n=8). RNA was extracted with the PAXgene miRNA kit for fixed scalp, the miRNeasy kit for PBMCs, and the RNeasy kit for mouse skin. Amplification of TCRbeta CDR3 regions was done by immunoSEQ multiplex PCR using 35 Vbeta forward primers and 13 Jbeta reverse primers.

Reading the label with the study, this specimen's treatment or condition is: oral pan-JAK inhibitor, 5-10 mg twice daily. Peripheral blood and lesional scalp punch biopsies were obtained from patients with alopecia areata. PBMCs were separated by density centrifugation and stained for CD3, CD4 and CD8, after which CD4+ and CD8+ T cells were sorted on a FACSAria. Library preparation used the immunoSEQ multiplex PCR assay. For TCR sequencing, RNA was extracted from every sample and reverse transcribed into cDNA to serve as template. First-strand cDNA was synthesized using SuperScript III with a 2:1 mix of oligo-dT and random hexamers. A synthetic immune receptor repertoire was used to gauge amplification bias, and whatever bias remained was removed computationally. The authors processed their data as follows. Raw reads were preprocessed for error removal, and CDR3 was defined according to IMGT conventions as running from the conserved cysteine to phenylalanine. Clonality was calculated as 1 minus Shannon entropy normalized by log2 of the number of productive unique TCRs. Whether each scalp clone was CD4 or CD8 was inferred by checking scalp TCRbeta sequences against the CD4 and CD8 repertoires from sorted blood. TCRdb mirrors the immuneACCESS table, restricted to in-frame sequences. Some clones are absent from its copies; in checked studies, under half trace to an unresolved V gene, and the reason for the others is unknown. V and J calls plus clone size are reproduced from that table; the DNA served to infer D and trimming. This sample has about 100,000 clones in its table, and roughly three fifths of those were observed once. Roughly 17% of the sample belongs to the ten largest clones.

As encoded in the germline V gene (reference sequence), CDR1 is MNHEY while CDR2 is SMNVEV. From the cysteine up to the phenylalanine, the CDR3 has a length of 13 residues. Solely the CDR3 DNA is kept, with 39 bases framed from the first base. Trimming removed 0 bases from V and 6 bases from J, leaving 5 bases between the germline ends. The research as a whole found: During tofacitinib treatment, many expanded lesional clones remained in scalp and blood, and this persistence may partly explain relapse after treatment is stopped. Scalp TCR repertoire analysis is complicated because resident alphabeta T cells in normal human skin are also sequenced, whereas mouse skin is dominated by gammadelta T cells. Shared TCR sequences between patients were less evident than in mice, which may be partly attributable to HLA diversity in the patient population. Scalp clonality and the number of expanded CD8+ clones among the top 100 scalp clones were significantly decreased by tofacitinib. Because the treated cohort was small and had just a single nonresponder, larger studies are needed to establish links between baseline CD8+ expansion and response. Compared with normal scalp, lesional scalp had higher clonality and more expanded CD8+ clones, particularly in alopecia totalis/universalis, a pattern that suggests antigenic drive.

Concerning this clone itself: Its antigen is still unknown. The input lacks base qualities; no much larger clone sits a single base away.

The receptor's source is a human donor with alopecia areata. This sequence uses TRBV27 and TRBJ2-2, with the D gene tentatively TRBD1 or TRBD2, based on 5 matching bases in each. The source was CD8+ T cells sorted from blood, collected at week 56, from a patient treated with tofacitinib. CDR3 sequence: CASSLSGPGELFF. In nucleotide form, the sequence is TGTGCCAGCAGTTTATCGGGACCCGGGGAGCTGTTTTTT.